The present T cell receptor beta chain was sequenced within a study of OX40 agonist ivuxolimab in advanced cancers. Study details: Roughly two fifths of patients had received prior checkpoint inhibitor therapy.

Overall study findings and caveats: The authors did not determine the antigen specificity of the expanded peripheral T cells.

Sequencing used immunoSEQ multiplex PCR; TCRdb keeps in-frame clones, though not all of them. The sample carries roughly 76,000 clones, around 90% recorded once. Points on this clone: The target antigen is unknown.

The CDR3 runs to 14 residues. The germline V and J ends were trimmed by 1 base and 6 bases, with 11 bases remaining between them. CDR1 and CDR2 from the germline V gene are SGHRS and YFSETQ. The specimen comprised CD4+ or CD8+ T cells sorted from blood, sampled in a trial of the OX40 agonist ivuxolimab. The receptor comes from an adult with an advanced solid tumor such as melanoma, head and neck, liver or kidney cancer. V and J are TRBV5-1 and TRBJ1-5, with a weak D call TRBD1 (5 bases). CDR3 amino acids: CASSLSGGSQPQHF. Here the CDR3 DNA reads TGCGCCAGCAGCTTGTCCGGGGGAAGTCAGCCCCAGCATTTT.